This T cell receptor (beta chain) appears in the sequencing data of a study of blood T cell repertoires in COVID-19. Turning to the study itself: Some COVID-19 samples were acute and others convalescent; all came from the United States, Italy and Spain. The analysed material was cDNA or gDNA that came from T cells, B-cell-depleted T cells, or PBMCs.

The CDR3 extends over 15 amino acids. Trimming cost V 7 bases and J 4 bases, with 19 bases left between them. Germline V gene sequence: CDR1 LNHDA, CDR2 SQIVND (reference sequence). In the original analysis: Amplification of reference gene primers was used by the study to estimate nucleated cell counts. Profiled with immunoSEQ multiplex PCR; TCRdb holds only in-frame clones, not every one. For V, J and clone size, that table is used; D and trimming come from the DNA. The sample yields 100,000 to 150,000 clones, 85% seen once. The sequence was obtained from a woman older than 75 with acute or convalescent COVID-19. Specimen: peripheral blood. This chain joins TRBV19 and TRBJ1-2; no definite D call. The CDR3: CASTHSRGLRYGYTF. Here the CDR3 DNA reads TGTGCCAGTACGCATTCCAGAGGGTTGCGCTATGGCTACACCTTC.